The 14 T cell receptor beta chains below come from one sample, sequenced in a study of control samples from healthy donors and cancer patients. TCRdb's copy holds only in-frame clones and misses some; the assay was immunoSEQ multiplex PCR. The sample carries about 150,000 clones, about 94% recorded once. Sequencing was carried out using PBMCs. Source of these receptors: a man in his sixties with colorectal cancer.

This rearrangement joins TRBV5-1 to TRBJ1-1, with D maybe TRBD1 (5 bases). V dropped 0 bases and J dropped 1 base, with 7 bases sitting between them. CDR3 size: 14 residues. Germline V CDR1 and CDR2: SGHRS, YFSETQ. CDR3 region: CASSLGTSNTEAFF. CDR3 in DNA: TGCGCCAGCAGCTTGGGGACATCGAACACTGAAGCTTTCTTT.

This chain links TRBV10-3 with TRBJ1-4; 12 nucleotides agree with TRBD1. V was clipped by 5 bases and J by 2 bases; unmatched bases: 9. The CDR3 runs to 18 residues. Looked up from germline, CDR1 is ENHRY and CDR2 is SYGVKD. This chain's CDR3 is CAISRSGTGGRTNEKLFF. In nucleotides, the CDR3 is TGTGCCATCAGTCGCTCCGGGACAGGGGGCCGGACTAATGAAAAACTGTTTTTT.

The chain is built from TRBV24-1 and TRBJ1-1, with 11 bases matching TRBD1. CDR1 and CDR2 from the germline V gene are KGHDR and SFDVKD. This CDR3 region has 14 residues. The junction had 1 base not matched to a gene; V was cut back by 4 bases and J by 4 bases. The CDR3 DNA is TGTGCCACCAGTGACGGACAGGGGGCCACTGAAGCTTTCTTT. It translates to CATSDGQGATEAFF.

The chain employs TRBV6-5 and TRBJ1-2; D is uncertain. This CDR3 contains 14 residues. Deletions cut 5 bases from V and 6 bases from J, with 16 bases between. Germline V gives CDR1 MNHEY, CDR2 SVGAGI. This CDR3 reads CASSPTGQYDGYTF. CDR3 DNA: TGTGCCAGCAGTCCCACTGGGCAGTACGATGGCTACACCTTC.

The V call is TRBV5-6, the J call TRBJ2-5; TRBD1 matches 8 bases. Germline V gene lookup returns CDR1 SGHDT and CDR2 YYEEEE. CDR3 size: 15 residues. J gave up 2 bases and V 4 bases, and 7 bases lay outside the gene matches. Here the CDR3 DNA reads TGTGCCAGCAGCGCGAGGGACAGGAAACAAGAGACCCAGTACTTC. The encoded protein is CASSARDRKQETQYF.

The genes are TRBV5-4 and TRBJ1-2; D is perhaps TRBD1 (5 bases). The CDR3 is 15 amino acids. The germline V gene has CDR1 SGHNT and CDR2 YYREEE (reference sequence). Trimming pared 2 bases from V and 2 bases from J, leaving 13 bases between. For the CDR3, the DNA is TGTGCCAGCAGCTTCGATTTGGGGCAAAACTATGGCTACACCTTC. Protein sequence: CASSFDLGQNYGYTF.

This chain connects TRBV7-2 to TRBJ2-7; no clear D gene. The V end lost 1 base, the J end lost 3 bases, and 4 bases lay between the germline ends. The length of the CDR3 is 12 residues. Germline CDR1 is SGHTA and CDR2 is FQGNSA. The CDR3: CASSLVGYEQYF. CDR3 nucleotide sequence: TGTGCCAGCAGCTTAGTAGGCTACGAGCAGTACTTC.

The V call is TRBV19, the J call TRBJ2-3, with no clear D. The germline CDR1 and CDR2 sequences are LNHDA and SQIVND (reference sequence). CDR3 length: 13 amino acids. Trimming cost V 6 bases and J 4 bases, with 11 bases left between them. The CDR3 bases are TGTGCCAGTAGCCACTTAAGTTCAGATACGCAGTATTTT. This sequence encodes CASSHLSSDTQYF.

The rearrangement links TRBV7-9 to TRBJ1-6; 8 bases are shared with TRBD1. Trimming cost V 5 bases and J 5 bases; bases outside gene matches: 5. CDR3 length: 15 amino acids. The germline gives CDR1 SEHNR, CDR2 FQNEAQ (reference sequence). CDR3 region: CASSTSGGNNSPLHF. In nucleotides, the CDR3 is TGTGCCAGCAGCACGTCAGGGGGCAATAATTCACCCCTCCACTTT.

This clone came up a few times. The chain recombines TRBV5-1 with TRBJ1-2; 7 nucleotides align to TRBD1. From germline, CDR1 is SGHRS and CDR2 YFSETQ. CDR3 length equals 14 residues. V trimming: 5 bases; J trimming: 0 bases; junction bases outside the gene matches: 4. CDR3 sequence: CASRGTDTNYGYTF. DNA of the CDR3: TGCGCCAGCAGGGGGACAGATACTAACTATGGCTACACCTTC.

In nucleotides, the CDR3 is TGTGCCAGCAGCCGGGGGTGGGGCACTGAAGCTTTCTTT. This sequence encodes CASSRGWGTEAFF. This sequence joins TRBV4-2 and TRBJ1-1; tentative D call: TRBD1 (5 bases). Trimming removed 4 bases at V and 4 bases at J, with 10 bases between. The germline gives CDR1 LGHNA, CDR2 YNFKEQ. The CDR3 consists of 13 residues.

V gene TRBV7-2 combines with J gene TRBJ1-1; 7 bases are a match to TRBD1. CDR3 size: 15 residues. The germline V gene has CDR1 SGHTA and CDR2 FQGNSA. After removal of 0 bases from V and 0 bases from J, the junction contained 1 base not matched to a gene. Here the CDR3 reads CASSLADRMNTEAFF. The CDR3 DNA sequence: TGTGCCAGCAGCTTAGCGGACAGGATGAACACTGAAGCTTTCTTT.

The rearrangement links TRBV2 to TRBJ1-3; TRBD1 matches 7 bases. The CDR3 runs to 16 residues. Germline trimming cut 1 base from V and 4 bases from J; bases unmatched to any gene: 7. Germline CDR1 SNHLY, CDR2 FYNNEI. DNA of the CDR3: TGTGCCAGCAGTGAAGAATTGGGGGGACAGGGAAACACCATATATTTT. This translates into CASSEELGGQGNTIYF.

The V and J genes are TRBV5-5 and TRBJ1-5; D might be TRBD1 (5 bases). Trimming took 0 bases from V and 5 from J, leaving 12 bases between them. CDR1 and CDR2 (germline): SGHKS, YYEKEE (reference sequence). The CDR3 runs 15 residues. The DNA of the CDR3 is TGTGCCAGCAGCTTGGGACCCAGGGTGGATCAGCCCCAGCATTTT. Encoded protein: CASSLGPRVDQPQHF.